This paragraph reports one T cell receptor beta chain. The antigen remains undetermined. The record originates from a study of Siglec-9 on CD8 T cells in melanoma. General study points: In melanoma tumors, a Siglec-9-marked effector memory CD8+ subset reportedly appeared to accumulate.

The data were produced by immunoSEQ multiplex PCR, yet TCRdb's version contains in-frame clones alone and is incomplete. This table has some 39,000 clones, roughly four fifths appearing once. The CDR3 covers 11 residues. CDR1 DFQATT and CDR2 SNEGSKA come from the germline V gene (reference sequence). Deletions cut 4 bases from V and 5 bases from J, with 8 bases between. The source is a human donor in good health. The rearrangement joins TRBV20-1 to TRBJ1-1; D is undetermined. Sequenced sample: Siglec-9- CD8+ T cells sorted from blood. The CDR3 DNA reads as TGCAGTGCTAATCTTGGGACTGAAGCTTTCTTT. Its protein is CSANLGTEAFF.